This T cell receptor (beta chain) comes out of a study of blood T cells in healthy people across ages (dated by TCRdb to the mid-2010s). As for the study more broadly: In model experiments, template switching captured roughly one uniquely barcoded TCR beta cDNA molecule for every two T cells. Age-related changes in TCR beta repertoire diversity were measured in the study by deep sequencing normalized with unique cDNA molecular identifiers. Donors were grouped into four age groups: young (average 16 years), middle-aged (39), aged (approximately 67) and long-lived (just over 80). To avoid experimental bias, donors of different ages were spread randomly across the sequencing lanes. Using the same blood draw, the study looked at two additional independent replicas of 1 million unique cDNA reads for two donors, one aged 18 to 30 and the other aged 80 or older.

The full study reports these points: A strong correlation was found between observed TCR beta diversity and the percentage of naive T cells measured by flow cytometry. Because donor CMV infection status was unknown, age-related changes in expanded clonotypes were potentially confounded. Total diversity estimates from one million sequenced T cells were considered lower bounds and underestimates. The long-lived group showed more naive CD4+ T cells, fewer expanded clones and increased TCR diversity than the aged group, suggesting age selection. Because profiling used bulk unsorted PBMCs, naive and antigen-experienced compartments could not be compared conclusively. As age increased, observed TCR beta diversity per million T cells dropped in a roughly linear way, and a significant reduction was already evident by age 40.

Including the terminal cysteine and phenylalanine, the CDR3 comprises 14 residues. The only DNA kept is the CDR3, 42 bases in frame from the first base. CDR1 and CDR2, looked up from the germline V gene (reference sequence), are DFQATT and SNEGSKA. V loses 0 bases of germline sequence and J loses 6 bases, and the interval between the two ends is 13 bases. On this clonotype: Its recognized antigen is unknown. No clone much larger than this one lies a single base away; base qualities are absent.

The library was made by 5' RACE. Sequencing used an Illumina HiSeq 2500. A second roughly 6 to 12 cycle PCR used a sample-barcoded 5' primer and a J-beta primer mix. A template-switch 5' adaptor carrying 12 random nucleotides introduced a unique molecular identifier onto each TCR beta cDNA molecule. At least 3 million CDR3-containing paired-end reads were obtained from each sample. First-strand cDNA was synthesized from all RNA with the Mint cDNA synthesis kit, primed by a TRBC-specific oligonucleotide. Following uracil-DNA glycosylase treatment, all cDNA underwent a first 18-cycle PCR with the universal primers M1SS and BC2_uni_R. The study's processing was this. For normalization, 1 million high-quality reads, each with a distinct molecular identifier, were randomly selected from each sample. Instead of being binned into consensus sequences, reads with shared molecular identifiers were discarded. CDR3 identification, clonotype clustering and error correction used MiTCR with a Q25 quality threshold and the strictest error-elimination algorithm. A nonparametric unseen species model with Euler transformation was used to estimate a lower bound on total TCR beta diversity. TCRdb took the public reads, trimmed them with fastp at Q25, ran MiXCR for clone calling and kept in-frame beta chains. Under each unique CDR3 protein, matching rows form one entry showing the most common genes and DNA. What appears here as the V and J calls and clone size reflects TCRdb's work, not the paper's. The sample has 600,000 to 650,000 distinct CDR3 sequences on record, about 54% of them singletons. Of the sample, 30% to 45% is held by the ten largest clones.

Systemically healthy Caucasian individuals from Russia, approximately 39 in total and aged roughly 6 to 100 years, were included as donors. Each donor gave about 9.8 milliliters of peripheral blood, drawn into EDTA-treated Vacutainer tubes. Ficoll-Paque density-gradient centrifugation was used to isolate PBMCs, with at least 6.5 million per sample. Total RNA, at least 6 micrograms per sample, was extracted from PBMCs with Trizol reagent. For every donor, an aliquot of PBMCs went through flow cytometry to measure the percentages of naive CD45RAhigh/CD27high T cells. The TCR sequence derives from a man in his sixties in good health. The specimen sequenced was blood. The rearrangement joined TRBV20-1 to TRBJ2-3; tentative D gene TRBD2, with 5 bases matching. CDR3 sequence: CSARDPGIADTQYF. The nucleotide sequence reads TGCAGTGCTAGAGATCCCGGGATTGCGGATACGCAGTATTTT.